The 4 T cell receptor beta chains in this list originate from one sample, sequenced in a study of early T cells in non-severe SARS-CoV-2 infection. MiXCR was run by TCRdb on the 5' RACE reads, yielding one entry per CDR3 protein. In the table there are 65,000 to 95,000 distinct CDR3 sequences, around 12% of which are singletons. The sequencing used whole blood, collected at baseline. These receptors came from an adult who was a healthcare worker with PCR-confirmed SARS-CoV-2 infection or an uninfected control (not recorded which). The donor label of this sample is uncertain.

This clonotype was seen only a few times. The V call is TRBV5-6, the J call TRBJ2-3; the match to TRBD2 covers 13 bases. The CDR3 sequence is 16 residues long. CDR1 is SGHDT and CDR2 is YYEEEE in the germline V gene. Germline trimming cut 8 bases from V and 3 bases from J; bases unmatched to any gene: 9. CDR3: CASEQGGLAGTDTQYF. The DNA of the CDR3 is TGTGCCAGTGAACAAGGGGGACTAGCGGGGACAGATACGCAGTATTTT.

The chain uses TRBV20-1 and TRBJ2-7, with D unresolved. Germline CDR1 reads DFQATT; CDR2 reads SNEGSKA (reference sequence). V lost 3 bases and J 5 bases, leaving 14 bases between the germline ends. CDR3 length: 13 amino acids. Written as DNA, the CDR3 is TGCAGTGCTAGTGCGGACCCCCTTCACGAGCAGTACTTC. Its translation is CSASADPLHEQYF.

This clonotype was recorded at least ten times. V gene TRBV11-2 combines with J gene TRBJ1-1; TRBD1 matches at 8 bases. J gave up 5 bases and V 6 bases, and 5 bases lay outside the gene matches. Germline V gene lookup returns CDR1 SGHAT and CDR2 FQNNGV. This CDR3 spans 13 amino acids. CDR3 loop: CASRTGGWTEAFF. The DNA for the CDR3 is TGTGCCAGCAGAACAGGGGGTTGGACTGAAGCTTTCTTT.

The chain employs TRBV2 and TRBJ1-4; no reliable D call. CDR3 size: 11 residues. V lost 5 bases and J lost 12, with 10 bases in between. Germline-derived CDR1 and CDR2 are SNHLY and FYNNEI. The CDR3 sequence is CASSPQEELFF. The CDR3, as DNA: TGTGCCAGCAGTCCTCAGGAGGAACTGTTTTTT.